The present T cell receptor beta chain was sequenced within a study of shared clonotypes between healthy human individuals. Clones were sequenced by immunoSEQ multiplex PCR, and TCRdb holds only the in-frame ones, with some missing. The table records 2 million to 2.5 million clones, around 95% of them present only once. Study-wide points: Sampling included only blood; tissue repertoires likely differ. A small donor pool kept down the genetic and exposure-history diversity that was represented.

Each donor was a Caucasian adult residing in Nashville, Tennessee. CD4+ cells were split into CD45RA+ naive and CD45RA-negative memory subsets. The CDR3 is 15 amino acids. The V gene lost 0 bases and the J gene lost 6 bases, with 18 bases spanning the gap. CDR1 GTSNPN and CDR2 SVGIG come from the germline V gene (reference sequence). This clone has just one count. What it binds is not known. The clonotype originates from a man aged 18 to 30 in good health. The specimen sequenced was naive CD4+ T cells sorted from blood. The sample's subset: CD45RA+ positively selected. The V and J genes are TRBV30 and TRBJ2-7, with a weak D call TRBD2 (7 bases). For the CDR3, the DNA is TGTGCCTGGAGTGTACCGGCCGGGGGGCGGTTCGAGCAGTACTTC. Its protein product is CAWSVPAGGRFEQYF.